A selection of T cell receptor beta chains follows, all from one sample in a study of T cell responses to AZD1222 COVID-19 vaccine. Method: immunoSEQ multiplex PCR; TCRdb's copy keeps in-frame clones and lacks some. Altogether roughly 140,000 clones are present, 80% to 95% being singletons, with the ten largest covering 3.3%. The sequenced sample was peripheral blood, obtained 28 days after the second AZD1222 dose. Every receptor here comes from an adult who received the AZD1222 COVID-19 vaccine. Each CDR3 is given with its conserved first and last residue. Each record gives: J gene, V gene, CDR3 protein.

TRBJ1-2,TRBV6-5,CASSYSFGIYGYTF
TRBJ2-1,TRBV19,CASSVRTSGGSYNEQFF
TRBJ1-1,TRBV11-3,CASSFGAGTEAFF
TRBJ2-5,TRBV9,CASSVGGGQETQYF
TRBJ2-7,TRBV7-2,CASSHSGSNFYEQYF
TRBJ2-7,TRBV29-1,CSVSAAGEQYF
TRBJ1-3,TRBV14,CASSQDRVGWGNTIYF
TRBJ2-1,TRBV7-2,CASSERLAGYNEQFF
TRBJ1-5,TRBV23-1,CASSGTGDRQPQHF
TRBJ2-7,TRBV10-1,CASSELGTKVFEQYF
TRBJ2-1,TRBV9,CASSQNVIPPNEQFF
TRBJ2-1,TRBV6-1,CASSELALSYNEQFF
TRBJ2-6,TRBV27,CAAQGSGANVLTF
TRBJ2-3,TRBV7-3,CASSLEGGRGTDTQYF
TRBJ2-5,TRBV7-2,CASSPQWGLAGVETQYF
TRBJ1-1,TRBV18,CASSPRATGLVEMNTEAFF
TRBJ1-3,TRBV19,CASSMVSPGSSGNTIYF
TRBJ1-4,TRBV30,CAWSVHSAPNEKLFF
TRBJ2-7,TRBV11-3,CASSWLAYEQYF
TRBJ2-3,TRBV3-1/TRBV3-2,CASSQGTSGTDTQYF
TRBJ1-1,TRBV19,CASSAETGNTEAFF
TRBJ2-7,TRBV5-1,CASSLGSPGQGPHEQYF
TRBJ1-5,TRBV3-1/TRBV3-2,CASSQDVGSGNQPQHF
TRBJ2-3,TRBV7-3,CASSLTGAGLGAQYF
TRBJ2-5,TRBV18,CASLSPSAGKETQYF
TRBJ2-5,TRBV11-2,CASSLVQETQYF
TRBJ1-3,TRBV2,CASSDVVDGNTIYF
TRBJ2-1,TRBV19,CASSIGLVFYNEQFF
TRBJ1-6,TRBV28,CASSRAGGDSPLHF
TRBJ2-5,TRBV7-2,CASSLVAAGETQYF
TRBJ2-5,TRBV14,CASSQVVQGAQYF
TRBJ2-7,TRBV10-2,CASSERGFSSYEQYF
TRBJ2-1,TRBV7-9,CASSTRTSVRGEQFF
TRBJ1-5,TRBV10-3,CATCKQGAEQPQHF
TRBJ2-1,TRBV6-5,CASSYGTPNYNEQFF
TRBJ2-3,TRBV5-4,CASSSTRGTDTQYF
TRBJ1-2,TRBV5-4,CASSLLGGLYVGYTF
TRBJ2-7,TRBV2,CASSVLIYSYEQYF
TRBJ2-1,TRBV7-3,CASSSAHYNEQFF
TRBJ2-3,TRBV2,CASSGTGTLNTQYF